The T cell receptor beta chain under discussion was sequenced for a study of neoadjuvant anti-PD-1 for oral cavity cancer. Study-wide background: Nivolumab at 3 mg/kg was mostly given biweekly, three to four doses, pre-surgery.

Of note for this clone: Antigen: not known. Lacking the conserved final phenylalanine or tryptophan, this CDR3 likely reflects a read error. It is unclear where the CDR3 begins or ends on the DNA, so no DNA is shown, and the CDR3 is as TCRdb lists it.

Stage II-IVA oral cavity squamous cell carcinoma was new and untreated by systemic or radiation therapy. Whole-study findings and limits: Treg/Th17 ratio rose with pretreatment blood and fell with post-treatment tumor TCRbeta clonality. PBMC Gini-index clonality exceeded responders' in non-responders post-nivolumab.

Germline CDR1 is SNHLY and CDR2 is FYNNEI. Including both end residues, the CDR3 is 13 amino acids long. Repertoires were generated with immunoSEQ multiplex PCR, while TCRdb's copy carries only in-frame clones and drops some. There are thousands of clones in the sample; around 77% occur only once, and 3% to 4% lies in the top ten. This sample comprised PBMCs, obtained before nivolumab (anti-PD-1) treatment. The clonotype originates from a person between 40 and 85 years old with oral cavity squamous cell carcinoma. The chain links TRBV2 to TRBJ1-4; TRBD1 is the table's D call, not checked against the DNA. The CDR3 loop is CASRGTGDDPVGG.